These T cell receptor beta chains were read from a single sample in a study of OX40 agonist ivuxolimab in advanced cancers. Some clones are missing from TCRdb's copy, which holds only in-frame ones; the method was immunoSEQ multiplex PCR. The data show tens of thousands of clones, around 87% seen once. The source material was CD4+ or CD8+ T cells sorted from blood, sampled in a trial of the OX40 agonist ivuxolimab. These TCRs come from an adult with an advanced solid tumor such as melanoma, head and neck, liver or kidney cancer. Both conserved end residues are part of each CDR3. The order of the fields is V gene, clone size, D gene, J gene, CDR3 protein, CDR3 DNA. The D gene is left open where the match is weak. Clone size is not always given. Where it is, it says once, few, many or a class for expanded clones.

TRBV7-9	.	.	TRBJ1-2	CASSFGTNYGYTF	TGTGCCAGCAGCTTTGGGACTAACTATGGCTACACCTTC
TRBV6-5	.	TRBD1	TRBJ1-5	CASSYSGQDLHF	TGTGCCAGCAGTTACTCTGGACAGGATCTTCATTTT
TRBV27	.	.	TRBJ1-5	CASSLHSRGQPQHF	TGTGCCAGCAGTTTACATAGTCGAGGGCAGCCCCAGCATTTT
TRBV9	.	.	TRBJ1-1	CASSDNTEAFF	TGTGCCAGCAGCGATAACACTGAAGCTTTCTTT
TRBV6-5	.	.	TRBJ1-5	CASSWDGNQPQHF	TGTGCCAGCAGTTGGGACGGGAATCAGCCCCAGCATTTT
TRBV12-2	.	.	TRBJ2-4	CASRSPGTGEAKNIQYF	TGTGCAAGTCGCTCACCCGGGACAGGCGAAGCCAAAAACATTCAGTACTTC
TRBV7-9	.	TRBD1	TRBJ1-1	CASSANRGMNTEAFF	TGTGCCAGCAGCGCCAACAGGGGAATGAACACTGAAGCTTTCTTT
TRBV9	.	TRBD2	TRBJ2-1	CASSVMAERGGAGPRYVYNEQFF	TGTGCCAGCAGCGTAATGGCCGAGCGGGGGGGCGCGGGTCCCCGGTACGTGTACAATGAGCAGTTCTTC
TRBV30	.	.	TRBJ2-7	CAWSYGAGSYEQYF	TGTGCCTGGAGTTACGGGGCAGGGAGCTACGAGCAGTACTTC
TRBV6-1	.	TRBD1	TRBJ2-7	CASSGVLETGVHEQYF	TGTGCCAGCAGTGGAGTGCTTGAGACAGGGGTCCACGAGCAGTACTTC
TRBV27	.	.	TRBJ2-7	CASSLGTGFSNEQYF	TGTGCCAGCAGCTTGGGTACCGGGTTTAGCAACGAGCAGTACTTC
TRBV7-6	.	.	TRBJ2-1	CASSLRLADSSYNEQFF	TGTGCCAGCAGCTTAAGGCTAGCCGACTCCTCCTACAATGAGCAGTTCTTC
TRBV6-5	.	.	TRBJ2-7	CASSYSLGYYEQYF	TGTGCCAGCAGTTACTCGCTAGGGTACTACGAGCAGTACTTC
TRBV2	.	.	TRBJ2-7	CASSGDTYEQYF	TGTGCCAGCAGCGGGGACACCTACGAGCAGTACTTC
TRBV6-6	.	TRBD1	TRBJ2-7	CASSTRDSSYEQYF	TGTGCCAGCAGTACCCGGGACAGTTCCTACGAGCAGTACTTC
TRBV5-3	.	.	TRBJ2-3	CARSSSTTKSTDTQYF	TGTGCCAGAAGCTCCTCTACGACTAAAAGCACAGATACGCAGTATTTT
TRBV7-2	once	.	TRBJ2-5	CASSSVRGGGETQYF	TGTGCCAGCAGCTCTGTAAGGGGAGGTGGGGAGACCCAGTACTTC
TRBV19	.	TRBD1	TRBJ2-7	CASSISGTGGYEQYF	TGTGCCAGTAGTATATCCGGGACAGGGGGCTACGAGCAGTACTTC
TRBV4-1	.	TRBD1	TRBJ1-4	CASSQAYRGPDEKLFF	TGCGCCAGCAGCCAGGCGTACAGGGGTCCCGATGAAAAACTGTTTTTT
TRBV5-1	.	.	TRBJ1-2	CASSFSGGARGYGYTF	TGCGCCAGCAGCTTCAGTGGCGGGGCGAGGGGCTATGGCTACACCTTC
TRBV15	.	.	TRBJ1-1	CATSRTSQGLMNTEAFF	TGTGCCACCAGCAGGACCTCACAGGGACTCATGAACACTGAAGCTTTCTTT
TRBV7-9	.	.	TRBJ1-6	CASSLVDSYNSPLHF	TGTGCCAGCAGCTTAGTGGACAGCTATAATTCACCCCTCCACTTT
TRBV4-1	.	TRBD1	TRBJ2-7	CASSLPGQANEQYF	TGCGCCAGCAGCCTACCGGGACAGGCGAACGAGCAGTACTTC
TRBV6-1	.	TRBD2	TRBJ2-3	CASSESSGGAADTQYF	TGTGCCAGCAGTGAATCTAGCGGGGGGGCGGCAGATACGCAGTATTTT
TRBV6-5	.	.	TRBJ1-1	CATLWTAGGTEAFF	TGTGCCACCCTCTGGACAGCGGGAGGAACTGAAGCTTTCTTT
TRBV27	few	.	TRBJ2-7	CASSLRWGNEQYF	TGTGCCAGCAGTTTAAGGTGGGGGAACGAGCAGTACTTC
TRBV2	.	TRBD2	TRBJ2-7	CASSDPDSGGITNEQYF	TGTGCCAGCAGTGACCCCGATAGCGGGGGAATTACCAACGAGCAGTACTTC
TRBV19	.	TRBD1	TRBJ1-1	CASSISTGATEAFF	TGTGCCAGTAGTATCAGCACAGGGGCCACTGAAGCTTTCTTT
TRBV11-2	.	.	TRBJ1-1	CASTLELGLDEAFF	TGTGCCAGCACCCTGGAGTTGGGGCTGGATGAAGCTTTCTTT
TRBV6-5	.	.	TRBJ2-7	CASSYYQGEQYF	TGTGCCAGCAGTTACTACCAGGGCGAGCAGTACTTC
TRBV28	once	TRBD1	TRBJ2-7	CASSRTGTGALHEQYF	TGTGCCAGCAGTCGTACCGGGACAGGGGCTCTCCACGAGCAGTACTTC
TRBV2	.	TRBD2	TRBJ2-7	CASSVRGVYEQYF	TGTGCCAGCAGTGTTCGGGGGGTCTACGAGCAGTACTTC
TRBV19	.	.	TRBJ2-1	CASKFGIHGGSAYNEQFF	TGTGCCAGTAAGTTCGGTATACACGGGGGCAGCGCCTACAATGAGCAGTTCTTC
TRBV7-9	few	TRBD1	TRBJ2-1	CASSLVTGNNEQFF	TGTGCCAGCAGCTTAGTGACAGGGAACAATGAGCAGTTCTTC
TRBV29-1	.	TRBD1	TRBJ1-2	CSAPGGQGPNYGYTF	TGCAGCGCACCTGGGGGACAGGGGCCGAACTATGGCTACACCTTC
TRBV6-1	.	.	TRBJ1-1	CASIRQDTEAFF	TGTGCCAGCATAAGACAGGACACTGAAGCTTTCTTT
TRBV19	.	TRBD2	TRBJ2-3	CASSIERGGGTDTQYF	TGTGCCAGTAGTATAGAGCGGGGGGGCGGAACAGATACGCAGTATTTT
TRBV11-2	.	TRBD1	TRBJ2-2	CASSLGQGAGGELFF	TGTGCCAGCAGCTTGGGTCAGGGGGCTGGCGGGGAGCTGTTTTTT
TRBV10-3	.	.	TRBJ2-7	CAIGLPGASYEQYF	TGTGCCATCGGACTCCCTGGAGCCTCCTACGAGCAGTACTTC
TRBV4-1	.	.	TRBJ2-7	CASSQSPVDEQYF	TGCGCCAGCAGCCAAAGTCCGGTGGACGAGCAGTACTTC
TRBV29-1	.	.	TRBJ1-4	CSVVLGSTNEKLFF	TGCAGCGTGGTATTAGGTTCAACTAATGAAAAACTGTTTTTT
TRBV13	.	.	TRBJ2-3	CASSLGADTQYF	TGTGCCAGCAGCTTGGGGGCAGATACGCAGTATTTT
TRBV13	.	.	TRBJ1-5	CASSLGQPGSLNQPQHF	TGTGCCAGCAGCTTAGGGCAGCCTGGTTCTCTCAATCAGCCCCAGCATTTT
TRBV30	.	.	TRBJ2-7	CAWSGLRVPGTYEQYF	TGTGCCTGGAGTGGGCTCAGGGTCCCGGGAACCTACGAGCAGTACTTC
TRBV30	.	.	TRBJ1-2	CAWSLRTDWNYGYTF	TGTGCCTGGAGTCTAAGGACGGACTGGAACTATGGCTACACCTTC